This T cell receptor (beta chain) is drawn from a study of PD-1 blockade in classical Hodgkin lymphoma (dated by TCRdb to 2018 to 2020). At the level of the whole study: Nivolumab dosing was 3 mg/kg intravenously every 2 weeks, continuing until either disease progression or unacceptable toxicity. A peripheral blood immune signature of response to PD-1 blockade in classical Hodgkin lymphoma was defined using TCR beta sequencing and CyTOF. What the study reported, not specific to this receptor: Patients starting nivolumab less than 1 year after ASCT had lower diversity and were excluded from later analyses to avoid confounding by immune reconstitution. CD4+ but not CD8+ TCR diversity rose significantly by C4D1 (p=0.0027 vs p=0.16), most apparent in complete responders (p=0.02). The study was limited to a single clinical trial cohort, and causes of repertoire differences, possibly disease activity or prior therapy, remained undefined. Baseline diversity similar to that of newly diagnosed patients was observed in trial patients achieving complete response, whereas significantly lower diversity was observed in partial responders and progressors. Baseline TCR diversity was reported to be lower in newly diagnosed patients than in healthy donors and to be lower still in relapsed/refractory patients.

Genomic DNA was extracted with the Qiagen DNeasy kit from unsorted PBMCs and from negatively selected CD4+ and CD8+ fractions. TCR beta CDR3 regions were subjected to amplification by immunoSEQ multiplex PCR with primers that anneal to V and J segments. A synthetic immune receptor repertoire was used to minimize amplification bias, and any remaining bias was removed computationally after sequencing. The paper's processing steps were these. Repertoire diversity was quantified as the Shannon entropy index using custom Python scripts. Unsorted, CD4+ and CD8+ repertoires were analyzed separately, except in combined analyses where CD4+ and CD8+ sequences were merged in silico. Clonal expansion was defined as at least a 2-fold frequency increase after treatment relative to C1D1, with a pseudocount of 0.5 for undetected baseline clones. Singleton clones were defined as clones with 0 or 1 copy at C1D1, and non-singleton clones were defined as clones with 2 or more copies. Clones expanded in unsorted samples were labelled as CD4+, CD8+ or unknown by matching protein sequences in sorted samples from the same patient. Wilcoxon tests on paired samples were used to test diversity changes from C1D1 to C4D1. Here the immuneACCESS table is served through TCRdb, limited to in-frame sequences with V and J called. Missing clones are a known gap in these copies; in checked studies unresolved V genes cover under half, and the rest lacks a known reason. V and J calls and clone size are those listed in that table; D and trimming were worked out from the DNA. The sample table shows about 13,000 clones, and over 75% are seen once. 25% of the sample is taken by the ten largest.

In its sample, this clone was seen once. The target of this receptor is not known. Nothing much larger sits one base from this clone, and base qualities are not available. This specimen's time point label, per the study, means: cycle 1 day 1 (C1D1), immediately before nivolumab initiation. Every trial patient had relapsed following autologous stem cell transplantation, and prior brentuximab vedotin exposure was what differed among cohorts A, B and C. The trial cohort was composed of about 58 patients with relapsed/refractory classical Hodgkin lymphoma, for whom complete response, partial response or progressive disease was recorded as best overall response. In the multi-cohort phase II CheckMate 205 trial, trial patients received single-agent nivolumab. Best overall response was determined by an independent review committee according to the 2007 International Working Group response criteria. PBMCs from the trial were collected at three points: immediately before nivolumab initiation (C1D1), and during therapy at cycle 2 day 1 and cycle 4 day 1. Peripheral blood was collected in 8 mL Vacutainer Cell Preparation Tubes, from which PBMCs were isolated by centrifugation and then cryopreserved.

Material: peripheral blood mononuclear cells (PBMCs), obtained at baseline. The TCR originated in a human donor with classical Hodgkin lymphoma.

The CDR3 reads as follows: CASSLGLAGVNEQFF. The bases are TGTGCCAGCAGCTTAGGACTAGCGGGAGTAAATGAGCAGTTCTTC. The chain links TRBV7-2 with TRBJ2-1, with 12 bases matching TRBD2. Trimming removed 1 base from V and 7 bases from J; the gene matches leave 2 bases unexplained. The CDR3 covers 15 residues, taking in both the cysteine and the phenylalanine. Only CDR3 DNA is held: 45 bases, read in frame from base 1. Sequences SGHTA (CDR1) and FQGNSA (CDR2) are obtained from the germline V gene.